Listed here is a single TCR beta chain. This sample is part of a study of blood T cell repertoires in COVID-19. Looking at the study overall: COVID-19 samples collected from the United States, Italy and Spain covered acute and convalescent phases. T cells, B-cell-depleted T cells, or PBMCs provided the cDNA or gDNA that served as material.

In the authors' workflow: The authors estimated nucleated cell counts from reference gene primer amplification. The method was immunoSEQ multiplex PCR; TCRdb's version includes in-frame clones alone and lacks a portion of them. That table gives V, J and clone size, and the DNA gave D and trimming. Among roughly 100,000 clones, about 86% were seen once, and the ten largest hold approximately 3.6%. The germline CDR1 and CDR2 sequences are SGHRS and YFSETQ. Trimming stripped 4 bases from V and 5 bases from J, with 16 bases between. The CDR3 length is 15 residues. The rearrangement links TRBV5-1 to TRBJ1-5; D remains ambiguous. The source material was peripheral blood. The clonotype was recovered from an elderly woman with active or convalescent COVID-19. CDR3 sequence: CASSRAGRVDQPQHF. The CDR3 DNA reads TGCGCCAGCAGCCGGGCGGGGAGGGTGGATCAGCCCCAGCATTTT.